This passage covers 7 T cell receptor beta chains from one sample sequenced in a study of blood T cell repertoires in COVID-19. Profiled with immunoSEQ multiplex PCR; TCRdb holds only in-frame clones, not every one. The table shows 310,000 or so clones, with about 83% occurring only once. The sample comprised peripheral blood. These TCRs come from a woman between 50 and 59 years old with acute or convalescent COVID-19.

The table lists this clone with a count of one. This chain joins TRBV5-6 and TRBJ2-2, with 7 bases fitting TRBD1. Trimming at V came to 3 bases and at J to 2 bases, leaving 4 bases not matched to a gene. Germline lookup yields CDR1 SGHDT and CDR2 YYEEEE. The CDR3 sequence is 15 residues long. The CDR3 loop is CASSSTGDNTGELFF. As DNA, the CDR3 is TGTGCCAGCAGCTCCACAGGGGATAACACCGGGGAGCTGTTTTTT.

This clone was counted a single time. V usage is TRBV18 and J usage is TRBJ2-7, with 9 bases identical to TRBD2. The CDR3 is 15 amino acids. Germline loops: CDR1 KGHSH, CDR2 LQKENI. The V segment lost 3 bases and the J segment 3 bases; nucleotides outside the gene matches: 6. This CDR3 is CASSPLAGPFYEQYF. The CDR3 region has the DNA TGTGCCAGCTCACCCCTAGCGGGGCCTTTCTACGAGCAGTACTTC.

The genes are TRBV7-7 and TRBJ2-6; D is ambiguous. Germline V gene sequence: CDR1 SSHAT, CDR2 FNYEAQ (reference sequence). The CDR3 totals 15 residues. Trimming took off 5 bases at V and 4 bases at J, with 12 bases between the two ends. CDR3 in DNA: TGTGCCAGCAGCCCAGCGTTCTCGGGGGCCAACGTCCTGACTTTC. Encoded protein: CASSPAFSGANVLTF.

The CDR3 loop is CASSRPGTSSYEQYF. In DNA, the CDR3 is TGTGCCAGCAGCCGCCCCGGGACTAGCTCCTACGAGCAGTACTTC. This chain uses TRBV4-2 with TRBJ2-7; TRBD2 agrees at 8 bases. This CDR3 is 15 amino acids long. Germline CDR1 is LGHNA and CDR2 is YNFKEQ. With V trimmed by 4 bases and J by 0 bases, 5 bases remained unmatched.

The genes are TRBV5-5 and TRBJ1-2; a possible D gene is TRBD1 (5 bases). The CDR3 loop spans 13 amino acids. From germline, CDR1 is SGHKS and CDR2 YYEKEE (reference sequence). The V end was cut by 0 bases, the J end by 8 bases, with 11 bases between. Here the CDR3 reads CASSLDRGEGYTF. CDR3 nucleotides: TGTGCCAGCAGCTTGGATAGGGGCGAGGGCTACACCTTC.

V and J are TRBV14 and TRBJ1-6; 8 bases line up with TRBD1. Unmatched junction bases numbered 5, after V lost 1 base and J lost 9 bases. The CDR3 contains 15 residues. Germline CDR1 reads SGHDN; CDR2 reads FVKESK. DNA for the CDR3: TGTGCCAGCAGCCAAGGGCGACAGGGGAGTTCACCCCTCCACTTT. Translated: CASSQGRQGSSPLHF.

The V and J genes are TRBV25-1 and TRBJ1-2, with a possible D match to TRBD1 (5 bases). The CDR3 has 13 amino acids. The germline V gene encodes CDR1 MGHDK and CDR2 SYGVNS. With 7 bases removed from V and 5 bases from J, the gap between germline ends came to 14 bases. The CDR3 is CASTEGAGYGYTF. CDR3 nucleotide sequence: TGTGCCAGCACCGAAGGGGCAGGGTATGGCTACACCTTC.